What follows are 32 T cell receptor beta chains derived from one specimen sequenced in a study of human T cells and chemical hapten exposure. As for time point: patch test 1, 2 weeks after DPC sensitization. Treatment in this sample: therapeutic diphenylcyclopropenone sensitization with weekly scalp DPC. TCRdb passed the RACE reads through MiXCR, listing each CDR3 protein once. The table records a few hundred thousand distinct CDR3 sequences, around 4.8% of them present only once. This material consisted of whole blood, taken in connection with sensitization to the hapten diphenylcyclopropenone (DPC). All receptors derive from a woman aged 50 to 65 with alopecia areata. Some clones in this sample may be carry-over from other donors' samples.

This clonotype came up many times. The gene calls are TRBV12-3 or TRBV12-4 and TRBJ1-5; no clear D. V dropped 3 bases and J dropped 0 bases, with 9 bases sitting between them. CDR3 size: 15 residues. CDR3 in DNA: TGTGCCAGCAGTTTTTTCCCAGCTAGCAATCAGCCCCAGCATTTT. Translated, it gives CASSFFPASNQPQHF.

This clonotype came up many times. The chain is built from TRBV5-1 and TRBJ1-4; D gene uncertain. Germline V lookup: CDR1 SGHRS, CDR2 YFSETQ. The V and J ends lost 1 base and 5 bases respectively, with 9 bases between them. This CDR3 comprises 14 residues. In DNA form, the CDR3 reads TGCGCCAGCAGCTTGTCCGTGGGAAATGAAAAACTGTTTTTT. It encodes CASSLSVGNEKLFF.

This clonotype occurred many times. The rearrangement joins TRBV6-5 to TRBJ1-6; D gene unclear. Per the germline V gene, CDR1 is MNHEY and CDR2 is SVGAGI. The V end was cut by 5 bases, the J end by 7 bases, with 9 bases between. The CDR3 length is 13 residues. The CDR3 protein is CASSTGPNSPLHF. The CDR3 DNA is TGTGCCAGCAGTACCGGGCCAAATTCACCCCTCCACTTT.

The gene calls are TRBV7-8 and TRBJ1-1, with a possible D match to TRBD1 (6 bases). This CDR3 has 13 amino acids. V lost 7 bases, J lost 4 bases, and 13 bases lay in between. The germline V gene has CDR1 SGHVS and CDR2 FQNEAQ. This chain's CDR3 is CASTQGPGTEAFF. The CDR3 DNA reads TGTGCCAGCACCCAGGGGCCGGGCACTGAAGCTTTCTTT.

Many counts were recorded for this clonotype. This rearrangement joins TRBV3-1 to TRBJ2-1; TRBD2 aligns across 14 bases. The germline V gene has CDR1 LGHDT and CDR2 YNNKEL (reference sequence). The CDR3 sequence is 16 residues long. V gave up 4 bases and J gave up 7 bases; unmatched junction bases: 6. The DNA for the CDR3 is TGTGCCAGCAGCCCAGGGACTAGCGGGAGTTTTAATGAGCAGTTCTTC. This codes for CASSPGTSGSFNEQFF.

This clonotype was seen ten or more times. The genes are TRBV12-3 or TRBV12-4 and TRBJ2-4; 7 nucleotides match TRBD2. Trimming removed 2 bases from V and 7 bases from J; junction bases left unmatched: 14. This CDR3 is built from 17 residues. The DNA of the CDR3 is TGTGCCAGCAGTTTATATCAGCGGGAAGAGGGGCGGAACATTCAGTACTTC. Residues: CASSLYQREEGRNIQYF.

Ten or more counts support this clonotype. The chain joins TRBV3-1 to TRBJ1-1, with D perhaps TRBD1 (5 bases). This CDR3 is built from 12 residues. V was shortened by 5 bases and J by 7 bases, with 11 bases between the two germline ends. Germline V lookup: CDR1 LGHDT, CDR2 YNNKEL (reference sequence). CDR3: CASSFTGGEAFF. The CDR3, as DNA: TGTGCCAGCAGCTTCACCGGGGGTGAAGCTTTCTTT. The full variable domain, in which reference TRBV3-1 and TRBJ1-1 provide the parts outside the CDR3, is DTAVSQTPKYLVTQMGNDKSIKCEQNLGHDTMYWYKQDSKKFLKIMFSYNNKELIINETVPNRFSPKSPDKAHLNLHINSLELGDSAVYFCASSFTGGEAFFGQGTRLTVV.

This clonotype has more than one count but fewer than ten. This CDR3 is CASSLPAPNSYNEQFF. Written as DNA, the CDR3 is TGTGCCAGCAGCCTGCCCGCCCCAAACTCCTACAATGAGCAGTTCTTC. This chain links TRBV5-6 with TRBJ2-1; D call uncertain. Per the germline V gene, CDR1 is SGHDT and CDR2 is YYEEEE. The ends were cut back, 4 bases at V and 0 bases at J, with 14 bases in the middle. This CDR3 has 16 residues. The full variable domain, with the rest looked up from reference TRBV5-6 and TRBJ2-1, is DAGVTQSPTHLIKTRGQQVTLRCSPKSGHDTVSWYQQALGQGPQFIFQYYEEEERQRGNFPDRFSGHQFPNYSSELNVNALLLGDSALYLCASSLPAPNSYNEQFFGPGTRLTVL.

This clonotype showed up many times. The chain uses TRBV24-1 and TRBJ2-2; perhaps TRBD2 as D (5 bases). V was trimmed by 7 bases and J by 6 bases, leaving 23 bases between them. This CDR3 spans 17 amino acids. The germline gives CDR1 KGHDR, CDR2 SFDVKD. CDR3 coding DNA: TGTGCCACCAGCTACCGGAGGCCGACCGTGCTCCCCGGGGAGCTGTTTTTT. This gives the protein CATSYRRPTVLPGELFF.

CDR3 bases: TGTGCCAGCAGTTTAAGCGGGACTAGCGTTTACTCCTACAATGAGCAGTTCTTC. Translating gives CASSLSGTSVYSYNEQFF. The chain combines TRBV6-6 with TRBJ2-1; 10 nucleotides line up with TRBD2. Trimming took 4 bases from V and 0 from J; bases not matched to a gene: 9. Per germline, CDR1 MNHNY and CDR2 SVGAGI (reference sequence). The CDR3 spans 18 residues.

This chain joins TRBV29-1 and TRBJ1-1; D call uncertain. V dropped 4 bases and J dropped 3 bases, with 12 bases sitting between them. Germline CDR1 reads SQVTM; CDR2 reads ANQGSEA. This CDR3 region has 13 residues. The CDR3 loop is CSVAYRTDTEAFF. CDR3 bases: TGCAGCGTTGCCTACAGAACCGACACTGAAGCTTTCTTT. Together with reference TRBV29-1 and TRBJ1-1, the CDR3 gives the full variable domain: SAVISQKPSRDICQRGTSLTIQCQVDSQVTMMFWYRQQPGQSLTLIATANQGSEATYESGFVIDKFPISRPNLTFSTLTVSNMSPEDSSIYLCSVAYRTDTEAFFGQGTRLTVV.

V is TRBV28 and J is TRBJ2-7; 8 positions agree with TRBD1. Per the germline V gene, CDR1 is MDHEN and CDR2 is SYDVKM. After removal of 3 bases from V and 5 bases from J, the junction contained 6 bases not matched to a gene. The CDR3 has 14 amino acids. CDR3 nucleotides: TGTGCCAGCAGTTTGACAGGGGAATTCCACGAGCAGTACTTC. Translated: CASSLTGEFHEQYF.

This clonotype turned up a few times. This chain uses TRBV7-9 with TRBJ1-4, with 7 positions matching TRBD1. The CDR3 covers 14 residues. Per the germline V gene, CDR1 is SEHNR and CDR2 is FQNEAQ (reference sequence). With 1 base clipped from V and 8 bases from J, the junction kept 4 bases outside the gene matches. CDR3 sequence reads: CASSLEKGAEKLFF. In nucleotides, the CDR3 is TGTGCCAGCAGCTTAGAGAAGGGGGCAGAAAAACTGTTTTTT.

A few counts support this clonotype. V is TRBV29-1 and J is TRBJ1-1, with D maybe TRBD1 (5 bases). V shed 6 bases and J shed 4 bases, with 12 bases lying between them. This CDR3 has 12 amino acids. Germline V lookup: CDR1 SQVTM, CDR2 ANQGSEA. The CDR3 sequence: CSVEVGVTEAFF. The CDR3 DNA follows: TGCAGCGTCGAGGTGGGGGTCACTGAAGCTTTCTTT.

This clonotype has a count of ten or more. V gene TRBV7-9 combines with J gene TRBJ2-1, with TRBD1 identical over 7 bases. Trimming removed 5 bases from V and 2 bases from J; junction bases left unmatched: 21. In germline, CDR1 is SEHNR, CDR2 FQNEAQ (reference sequence). CDR3 size: 20 residues. The CDR3: CASSPTPGQPLEGTYNEQFF. CDR3 coding DNA: TGTGCCAGCAGCCCAACCCCGGGACAGCCCCTCGAGGGTACCTACAATGAGCAGTTCTTC.

This clonotype came up many times. The chain has TRBV5-1 and TRBJ2-5; 11 nucleotides align to TRBD2. The length of the CDR3 is 17 residues. Losses at the gene ends were 1 base for V and 2 bases for J; bases not matched to a gene: 7. Germline lookup yields CDR1 SGHRS and CDR2 YFSETQ. The CDR3 nucleotides read TGCGCCAGCAGCTTGTCCCTAGCGGGAGGCCCACAAGAGACCCAGTACTTC. Amino acid sequence: CASSLSLAGGPQETQYF. The full variable domain, in which reference TRBV5-1 and TRBJ2-5 provide the parts outside the CDR3, is KAGVTQTPRYLIKTRGQQVTLSCSPISGHRSVSWYQQTPGQGLQFLFEYFSETQRNKGNFPGRFSGRQFSNSRSEMNVSTLELGDSALYLCASSLSLAGGPQETQYFGPGTRLLVL.

This clonotype was seen ten or more times. This chain links TRBV30 with TRBJ1-3, with D perhaps matching TRBD1 (6 bases). The germline CDR1 and CDR2 sequences are GTSNPN and SVGIG (reference sequence). This CDR3 has 12 amino acids. Trimming took off 3 bases at V and 4 bases at J, with 7 bases between the two ends. The CDR3 region has the DNA TGTGCCTGGAGCGGGACAGGAAACACCATATATTTT. Amino acids: CAWSGTGNTIYF.

This clonotype showed up just a few times. The J gene is TRBJ1-2, the V gene TRBV7-9, with D unclear. V was shortened by 6 bases and J by 4 bases, with 6 bases between the two germline ends. This CDR3 has 11 residues. Germline lookup yields CDR1 SEHNR and CDR2 FQNEAQ (reference sequence). In DNA form, the CDR3 reads TGTGCCAGCAGAATCGGCTATGGCTACACCTTC. This translates into CASRIGYGYTF.

In its sample, this clonotype was seen many times. The rearrangement joins TRBV7-2 to TRBJ2-5, with D unclear. V lost 4 bases, J lost 2 bases, and 17 bases lay in between. The CDR3 runs 16 residues. CDR1 and CDR2 (germline): SGHTA, FQGNSA. In nucleotides, the CDR3 is TGTGCCAGCAGCTCGCTCCATACTATTGGGCAAGAGACCCAGTACTTC. It translates to CASSSLHTIGQETQYF.

This clonotype was detected many times. This chain uses TRBV18 with TRBJ2-7; D might be TRBD1 (5 bases). The CDR3 loop spans 11 amino acids. V was pared by 6 bases and J by 6 bases, with 9 bases between. CDR1 KGHSH and CDR2 LQKENI come from the germline V gene. CDR3 DNA: TGTGCCAGCTCGCGAACAGGCGAGCAGTACTTC. Translated, it gives CASSRTGEQYF.

The chain links TRBV7-2 to TRBJ2-3, with TRBD2 matching 10 bases. This CDR3 contains 19 residues. With V trimmed by 5 bases and J by 3 bases, 17 bases remained unmatched. CDR1 SGHTA and CDR2 FQGNSA come from the germline V gene. The CDR3 loop reads CASSRLPWTSGGGTDTQYF. CDR3 coding DNA: TGTGCCAGCAGCCGTTTACCCTGGACTAGCGGAGGGGGGACAGATACGCAGTATTTT.

Many counts were recorded for this clonotype. The chain uses TRBV27 and TRBJ2-3; 9 bases line up with TRBD2. CDR1 is MNHEY, CDR2 SMNVEV, per germline (reference sequence). The trim removed 3 bases at V and 6 bases at J, leaving 10 bases unmatched. The CDR3 consists of 16 residues. In nucleotides, the CDR3 is TGTGCCAGCAGTTTGGTGTTGGCGGGAGGGCCGGATACGCAGTATTTT. This sequence encodes CASSLVLAGGPDTQYF.

V and J are TRBV5-6 and TRBJ1-1; 8 nucleotides line up with TRBD1. From germline, CDR1 is SGHDT and CDR2 YYEEEE. This CDR3 contains 16 residues. With V trimmed by 1 base and J by 5 bases, 10 bases remained unmatched. CDR3 protein: CASSLWGRGPETEAFF. The CDR3 nucleotides are TGTGCCAGCAGCTTGTGGGGCAGGGGGCCAGAAACTGAAGCTTTCTTT.

This clonotype was seen at least ten times. The chain couples TRBV19 to TRBJ2-7; D not resolved. The germline V gene encodes CDR1 LNHDA and CDR2 SQIVND (reference sequence). The CDR3 is 14 residues long. V gave up 3 bases and J gave up 0 bases, with 9 bases separating them. The CDR3 DNA is TGTGCCAGTAGTATCGCCGACTTCTCCTACGAGCAGTACTTC. This translates into CASSIADFSYEQYF.

This clonotype was recorded a few times. This chain links TRBV3-1 with TRBJ2-3; D call uncertain. CDR3 length: 17 residues. Germline V gene sequence: CDR1 LGHDT, CDR2 YNNKEL (reference sequence). Between the trimmed V and J ends, which lost 5 bases and 0 bases, there was a span of 18 bases. This CDR3 is CASSTPPSDTSTDTQYF. CDR3 sequence (DNA): TGTGCCAGCAGCACACCACCAAGCGATACTAGCACAGATACGCAGTATTTT.

The chain links TRBV27 to TRBJ2-3, with 11 bases aligning to TRBD2. The CDR3 has 14 amino acids. Germline V lookup: CDR1 MNHEY, CDR2 SMNVEV (reference sequence). V shed 8 bases and J 5 bases; nucleotides not matched to a gene: 6. In nucleotides, the CDR3 is TGTGCCAGCCGTAGCGGGGGGGCCTTAGATACGCAGTATTTT. Amino acid sequence: CASRSGGALDTQYF.

This clonotype has ten or more counts. CDR3 amino acids: CASRSVGPGETQYF. DNA of the CDR3: TGTGCCAGCAGGTCGGTGGGCCCCGGAGAGACCCAGTACTTC. The V call is TRBV6-2 or TRBV6-3, the J call TRBJ2-5; no reliable D call. The CDR3 covers 14 residues. Deletions cut 6 bases from V and 4 bases from J, with 15 bases between. Germline V gives CDR1 MNHEY, CDR2 SVGEGT.

Many counts were recorded for this clonotype. The J gene is TRBJ2-7, the V gene TRBV11-2; D uncertain. V dropped 4 bases and J dropped 2 bases, with 12 bases sitting between them. The CDR3 extends over 14 amino acids. Germline loops: CDR1 SGHAT, CDR2 FQNNGV. The CDR3 sequence is CASSSPGRPYEQYF. The CDR3 nucleotides read TGTGCCAGCAGCTCGCCGGGCCGACCCTACGAGCAGTACTTC.

The sample holds many counts of this clonotype. This rearrangement joins TRBV27 to TRBJ1-5, with 7 positions matching TRBD1. V lost 6 bases, J lost 1 base, and 3 bases stayed unmatched. Germline lookup yields CDR1 MNHEY and CDR2 SMNVEV (reference sequence). The CDR3 loop spans 14 amino acids. This CDR3 is CASRPGQSNQPQHF. The DNA of the CDR3 is TGTGCCAGCAGACCGGGACAGAGCAATCAGCCCCAGCATTTT.

The rearrangement links TRBV12-3 or TRBV12-4 to TRBJ1-6; perhaps TRBD1 as D (5 bases). With 5 bases removed from V and 10 bases from J, the gap between germline ends came to 15 bases. The CDR3 is made up of 14 amino acids. The DNA of the CDR3 is TGTGCCAGCAGTCTGGGAAGGGGTGGCTCACCCCTCCACTTT. This codes for CASSLGRGGSPLHF.

This clonotype was observed many times. The chain is built from TRBV28 and TRBJ1-5; weak D call: TRBD1 (5 bases). CDR3 length equals 14 residues. Trimming removed 3 bases from V and 4 bases from J, with 10 bases in between. The germline V gene encodes CDR1 MDHEN and CDR2 SYDVKM. The CDR3 DNA is TGTGCCAGCAGTTTTCGCAGGGCAAATCAGCCCCAGCATTTT. Its protein product is CASSFRRANQPQHF.

At least ten counts were recorded for this clonotype. This chain uses TRBV3-1 with TRBJ1-4; D is uncertain. With 4 bases removed from V and 4 bases from J, the gap between germline ends came to 19 bases. CDR1 LGHDT and CDR2 YNNKEL come from the germline V gene (reference sequence). The length of the CDR3 is 17 residues. The CDR3 protein is CASSLPVQTGGNEKLFF. The CDR3 DNA sequence: TGTGCCAGCAGCCTTCCAGTCCAGACTGGCGGTAATGAAAAACTGTTTTTT.